One sample yielded the 23 T cell receptor beta chains listed below, sequenced in a study of cytomegalovirus exposure and HLA in healthy donors. Sequenced by immunoSEQ multiplex PCR; TCRdb stores in-frame clones only, minus some. There are 85,000 to 120,000 clones in the sample; less than 90% occur only once, and more than 1.5% lies in the top ten. Input material: PBMCs. The receptor source for this set is a woman between 18 and 29 years old in good health and CMV-seropositive.

The chain is built from TRBV4-2 and TRBJ2-5; weak D call: TRBD1 (6 bases). The ends were cut back, 5 bases at V and 5 bases at J, with 21 bases in the middle. Germline CDR1 reads LGHNA; CDR2 reads YNFKEQ. The CDR3 consists of 16 residues. The CDR3 DNA reads as TGTGCCAGCAGCAAAAGGTACAGGGTGACCTGGGAGACCCAGTACTTC. This gives the protein CASSKRYRVTWETQYF.

The chain's CDR3 is CASSRTYNEQFF. The CDR3 bases are TGTGCCAGCAGCCGTACTTACAATGAGCAGTTCTTC. This rearrangement joins TRBV5-6 to TRBJ2-1, with D hard to call. Looked up from germline, CDR1 is SGHDT and CDR2 is YYEEEE. Trimming removed 4 bases from V and 4 bases from J, with 6 bases in between. CDR3 length equals 12 residues.

The chain couples TRBV2 to TRBJ2-2; 9 bases align to TRBD1. Germline V gene data show CDR1 as SNHLY and CDR2 as FYNNEI. With 7 bases clipped from V and 1 base from J, the junction kept 4 bases outside the gene matches. This CDR3 is built from 15 residues. DNA of the CDR3: TGTGCCAGCAAATCGACAGGGGGGAACACCGGGGAGCTGTTTTTT. It yields the protein CASKSTGGNTGELFF.

The chain couples TRBV5-1 to TRBJ1-4; no clear D. The CDR3 spans 15 residues. The V end was cut by 0 bases, the J end by 7 bases, with 13 bases between. Germline V gene lookup returns CDR1 SGHRS and CDR2 YFSETQ. CDR3 in DNA: TGCGCCAGCAGCTTGGTGGGCAGGCGGGGTGAAAAACTGTTTTTT. It yields the protein CASSLVGRRGEKLFF.

The chain links TRBV19 to TRBJ2-5, with 7 bases that match TRBD1. Germline trimming cut 5 bases from V and 1 base from J; bases unmatched to any gene: 4. This CDR3 has 14 amino acids. Germline V lookup: CDR1 LNHDA, CDR2 SQIVND (reference sequence). The CDR3 is CASSYRGPQETQYF. The CDR3 DNA reads TGTGCCAGTAGTTACAGGGGTCCCCAAGAGACCCAGTACTTC.

This clone was observed once. The chain uses TRBV9 and TRBJ1-2, with D unresolved. The CDR3 covers 14 residues. CDR1 and CDR2 (germline): SGDLS, YYNGEE. V lost 2 bases and J 4 bases, leaving 12 bases between the germline ends. The CDR3 is CASSVEGKGYGYTF. Here the CDR3 DNA reads TGTGCCAGCAGCGTTGAGGGAAAAGGCTATGGCTACACCTTC.

The V call is TRBV7-8, the J call TRBJ1-1, with 10 nucleotides matching TRBD1. V lost 4 bases and J lost 5; bases outside the gene matches: 7. CDR3 length equals 15 residues. CDR1 and CDR2 from the germline V gene are SGHVS and FQNEAQ. CDR3 loop: CASSSLGQGGTEAFF. The CDR3 DNA reads as TGTGCCAGCAGCTCACTCGGACAGGGGGGAACTGAAGCTTTCTTT.

J is TRBJ1-1 and V is TRBV6-5; D is possibly TRBD1 (5 bases). In germline, CDR1 is MNHEY, CDR2 SVGAGI. V lost 2 bases to trimming and J lost 8 bases, with 18 bases between them. This CDR3 has 15 residues. This CDR3 reads CASSYRSGGWEEAFF. CDR3 sequence (DNA): TGTGCCAGCAGTTACCGGTCCGGGGGATGGGAGGAAGCTTTCTTT.

This chain links TRBV27 with TRBJ1-5; D gene unclear. V was clipped by 4 bases and J by 4 bases, with 8 bases between them. The CDR3 extends over 13 amino acids. Germline V gene lookup returns CDR1 MNHEY and CDR2 SMNVEV (reference sequence). In DNA, the CDR3 is TGTGCCAGCAGTTCCACCGGGAATCAGCCCCAGCATTTT. Its protein product is CASSSTGNQPQHF.

DNA of the CDR3: TGTGCCAGCAGCGTAGATAGCGGGGGAACCTACGAGCAGTACTTC. Translating gives CASSVDSGGTYEQYF. V is TRBV9 and J is TRBJ2-7; TRBD2 matches at 9 bases. The germline CDR1 and CDR2 sequences are SGDLS and YYNGEE. Trimming cost V 0 bases and J 2 bases; bases outside gene matches: 3. The CDR3 spans 15 residues.

The chain uses TRBV9 and TRBJ1-3; 10 nucleotides line up with TRBD1. V was pared by 3 bases and J by 4 bases, with 10 bases of the junction left unmatched. Germline assignment: CDR1 SGDLS and CDR2 YYNGEE. The CDR3 totals 17 residues. The CDR3 coding sequence is TGTGCCAGCAGCGGCCGGGACAGGGGAAATTCGGGAAACACCATATATTTT. Amino acids: CASSGRDRGNSGNTIYF.

V usage is TRBV6-5 and J usage is TRBJ1-5, with a weak D call TRBD1 (5 bases). CDR1 and CDR2 from the germline V gene are MNHEY and SVGAGI. This CDR3 region has 15 residues. V lost 2 bases, J lost 2 bases, and 10 bases lay in between. The chain's CDR3 is CASSYRAGGNQPQHF. The CDR3 nucleotides read TGTGCCAGCAGTTACAGGGCGGGGGGCAATCAGCCCCAGCATTTT.

The CDR3 DNA is TGTGCCAGCAGCGGGGGGAGGGTGGGAACCGGGGAGCTGTTTTTT. This translates into CASSGGRVGTGELFF. The chain is built from TRBV6-1 and TRBJ2-2, with TRBD2 matching 7 bases. CDR3 length: 15 residues. Germline-derived CDR1 and CDR2 are MNHNS and SASEGT. The junction had 9 bases not matched to a gene; V was cut back by 6 bases and J by 5 bases.

The CDR3 reads CASSPLAGGRKETQYF. CDR3 nucleotides: TGTGCCAGCAGCCCCTTAGCGGGGGGAAGGAAAGAGACCCAGTACTTC. The V gene is TRBV11-2, the J gene TRBJ2-5; 10 positions match TRBD2. The CDR3 is 16 amino acids. The germline CDR1 and CDR2 sequences are SGHAT and FQNNGV. The V gene end was trimmed by 5 bases and the J gene end by 3 bases; junction bases not matched to a gene: 9.

The V call is TRBV5-6, the J call TRBJ2-2; possible D gene TRBD1, 5 bases. This CDR3 has 15 residues. Trimming pared 0 bases from V and 6 bases from J, leaving 12 bases between. Germline V gene sequence: CDR1 SGHDT, CDR2 YYEEEE. CDR3 in amino acids: CASSLGQPRAGELFF. The CDR3 nucleotides read TGTGCCAGCAGCTTGGGACAGCCCAGGGCCGGGGAGCTGTTTTTT.

V and J are TRBV9 and TRBJ1-1; D not certain. Trimming shortened V by 0 bases and J by 2 bases, and 5 bases separated the two germline ends. This CDR3 region has 13 residues. CDR1 and CDR2 (germline): SGDLS, YYNGEE. This chain's CDR3 is CASSVDSNTEAFF. The CDR3 region has the DNA TGTGCCAGCAGCGTAGACTCCAACACTGAAGCTTTCTTT.

This chain uses TRBV28 with TRBJ2-7; 7 bases map to TRBD2. The CDR3 consists of 13 residues. With V trimmed by 8 bases and J by 2 bases, 6 bases remained unmatched. CDR1 is MDHEN, CDR2 SYDVKM, per germline. DNA of the CDR3: TGTGCCAGCGGGGGGGAGGGGACCTACGAGCAGTACTTC. It codes for CASGGEGTYEQYF.

This clone was counted a single time. This chain links TRBV5-1 with TRBJ2-2; D ambiguous. V was clipped by 0 bases and J by 5 bases, with 8 bases between them. This CDR3 comprises 14 residues. Germline CDR1 and CDR2: SGHRS and YFSETQ. CDR3: CASSLAAGTGELFF. The CDR3, as DNA: TGCGCCAGCAGCTTGGCCGCCGGTACCGGGGAGCTGTTTTTT.

This clone was observed a few times. The J gene is TRBJ2-7, the V gene TRBV28; possible D gene TRBD1, 6 bases. Trimming stripped 5 bases from V and 3 bases from J, with 11 bases between. Looked up from germline, CDR1 is MDHEN and CDR2 is SYDVKM. The CDR3 length is 13 residues. CDR3 DNA: TGTGCCAGCAGTCGCCGGGACAACTACGAGCAGTACGTC. This encodes CASSRRDNYEQYV.

The chain recombines TRBV9 with TRBJ1-6; TRBD1 is a possible D gene (6 bases). Trimming shortened V by 0 bases and J by 9 bases, and 13 bases separated the two germline ends. Germline CDR1 reads SGDLS; CDR2 reads YYNGEE. The length of the CDR3 is 15 residues. The CDR3 reads CASSVETGNTSPLHF. The CDR3 DNA sequence: TGTGCCAGCAGCGTAGAAACAGGGAATACTTCACCCCTCCACTTT.

This chain uses TRBV7-9 with TRBJ2-1; TRBD2 matches 9 bases. J was trimmed by 9 bases and V by 6 bases; bases with no gene match: 6. The CDR3 has 13 residues. Germline CDR1 and CDR2: SEHNR and FQNEAQ (reference sequence). CDR3 bases: TGTGCCAGCAGGTTCGGCGGGGGGGGTGAGCAGTTCTTC. Residues: CASRFGGGGEQFF. The whole variable domain, remainder taken from reference TRBV7-9 and TRBJ2-1, is DTGVSQNPRHKITKRGQNVTFRCDPISEHNRLYWYRQTLGQGPEFLTYFQNEAQLEKSRLLSDRFSAERPKGSFSTLEIQRTEQGDSAMYLCASRFGGGGEQFFGPGTRLTVL.

This chain links TRBV19 with TRBJ2-7, with 9 bases matching TRBD1. CDR3 length: 14 residues. CDR1 and CDR2 from the germline V gene are LNHDA and SQIVND (reference sequence). J lost 4 bases, V lost 4 bases, and 5 bases had no gene match. DNA of the CDR3: TGTGCCAGTAGTACAACAGGGGGCGCTTACGAGCAGTACTTC. This gives the protein CASSTTGGAYEQYF.

This chain joins TRBV5-8 and TRBJ2-7; 9 nucleotides agree with TRBD1. Germline lookup yields CDR1 SGHTS and CDR2 YDEGEE. This CDR3 is built from 17 residues. V was clipped by 1 base and J by 0 bases; unmatched bases: 8. This CDR3 is CASSLNRGPRLSYEQYV. In nucleotides, the CDR3 is TGTGCCAGCAGCTTGAACAGGGGGCCCCGACTCTCCTACGAGCAGTACGTC.